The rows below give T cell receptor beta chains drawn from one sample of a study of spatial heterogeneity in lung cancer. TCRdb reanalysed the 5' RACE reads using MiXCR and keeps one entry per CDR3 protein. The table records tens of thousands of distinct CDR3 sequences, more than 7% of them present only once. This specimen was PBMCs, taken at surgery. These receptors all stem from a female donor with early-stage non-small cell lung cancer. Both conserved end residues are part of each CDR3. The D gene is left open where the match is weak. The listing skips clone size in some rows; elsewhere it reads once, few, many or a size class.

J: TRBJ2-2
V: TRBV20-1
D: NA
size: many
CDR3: CSARPGRGLANTGELFF
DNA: TGCAGTGCTAGACCTGGTAGGGGTCTTGCGAACACCGGGGAGCTGTTTTTT

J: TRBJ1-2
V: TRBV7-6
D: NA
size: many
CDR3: CASSSRGYGYTF
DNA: TGTGCCAGCAGCTCCAGGGGCTATGGCTACACCTTC

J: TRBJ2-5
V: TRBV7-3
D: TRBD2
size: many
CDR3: CASSGTSGRASQETQYF
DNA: TGTGCCAGCAGCGGAACTAGCGGGAGGGCCTCCCAAGAGACCCAGTACTTC

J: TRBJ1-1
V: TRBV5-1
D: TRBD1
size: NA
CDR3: CASSLARTGFRTEAFF
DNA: TGCGCCAGCAGCTTGGCCCGGACAGGGTTTAGGACTGAAGCTTTCTTT

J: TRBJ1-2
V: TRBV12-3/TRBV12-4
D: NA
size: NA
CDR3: CASSSGAGILNYGYTF
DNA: TGTGCCAGCAGTTCCGGGGCAGGCATACTTAACTATGGCTACACCTTC

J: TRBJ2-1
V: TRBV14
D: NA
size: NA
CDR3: CASSQSLGGRDNEQFF
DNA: TGTGCCAGCAGCCAGTCCCTCGGGGGGCGCGACAATGAGCAGTTCTTC

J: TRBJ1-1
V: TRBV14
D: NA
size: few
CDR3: CASRQRGFAEAFF
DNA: TGTGCCAGCAGACAAAGGGGCTTCGCTGAAGCTTTCTTT

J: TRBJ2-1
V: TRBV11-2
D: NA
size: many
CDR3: CASSSLENNEQFF
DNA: TGTGCCAGCAGCTCCCTAGAAAACAATGAGCAGTTCTTC

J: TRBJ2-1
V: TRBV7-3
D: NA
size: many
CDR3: CASSARRAGYNEQFF
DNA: TGTGCCAGCAGCGCTCGGAGGGCCGGGTACAATGAGCAGTTCTTC

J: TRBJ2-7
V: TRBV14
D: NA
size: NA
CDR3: CASSHQHTYEQYF
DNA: TGTGCCAGCAGCCACCAGCATACCTACGAGCAGTACTTC

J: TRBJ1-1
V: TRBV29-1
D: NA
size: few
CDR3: CSVVKTGMNTEAFF
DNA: TGCAGCGTTGTGAAGACGGGTATGAACACTGAAGCTTTCTTT

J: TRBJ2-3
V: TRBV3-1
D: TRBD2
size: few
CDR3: CASSQRLAGGLDTQYF
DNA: TGTGCCAGCAGCCAACGACTAGCGGGGGGGCTGGATACGCAGTATTTT

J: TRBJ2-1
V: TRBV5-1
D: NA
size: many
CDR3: CASSLQGTYNEQFF
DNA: TGCGCCAGCAGCCTACAGGGAACCTACAATGAGCAGTTCTTC

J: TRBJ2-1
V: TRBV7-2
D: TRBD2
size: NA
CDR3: CASSLEGTSGAEQFF
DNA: TGTGCCAGCAGCTTAGAAGGGACTAGCGGGGCCGAGCAGTTCTTC

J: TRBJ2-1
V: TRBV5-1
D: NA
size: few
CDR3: CASSLDSGQDNEQFF
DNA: TGCGCCAGCAGCTTGGACAGCGGGCAAGACAATGAGCAGTTCTTC

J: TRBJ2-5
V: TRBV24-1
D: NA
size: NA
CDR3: CATSDNDNIETQYF
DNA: TGTGCCACCAGTGATAATGACAACATCGAGACCCAGTACTTC

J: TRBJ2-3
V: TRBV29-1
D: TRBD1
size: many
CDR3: CSVEGRQGRPTDTQYF
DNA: TGCAGCGTTGAAGGGCGACAGGGAAGGCCCACAGATACGCAGTATTTT

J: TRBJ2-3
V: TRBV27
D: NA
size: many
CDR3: CASRRTWGNTDTQYF
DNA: TGTGCCAGCCGTCGAACGTGGGGGAACACAGATACGCAGTATTTT

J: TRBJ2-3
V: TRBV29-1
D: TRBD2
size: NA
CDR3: CSASGTSGSTDTQYF
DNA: TGCAGCGCCTCAGGGACTAGCGGTAGCACAGATACGCAGTATTTT

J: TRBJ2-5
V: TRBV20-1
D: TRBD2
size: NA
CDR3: CSARGTSGRKQETQYF
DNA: TGCAGTGCTAGAGGGACTAGCGGGAGGAAACAAGAGACCCAGTACTTC

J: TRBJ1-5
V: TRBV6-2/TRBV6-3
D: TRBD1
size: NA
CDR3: CASRGRDRPNQPQHF
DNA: TGTGCCAGCAGGGGCCGGGACAGACCCAATCAGCCCCAGCATTTT

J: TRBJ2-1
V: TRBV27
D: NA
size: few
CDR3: CASSPLRGLGSSSLDNEQFF
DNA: TGTGCCAGCAGTCCCCTCAGGGGCCTCGGATCTAGCTCTCTGGACAATGAGCAGTTCTTC

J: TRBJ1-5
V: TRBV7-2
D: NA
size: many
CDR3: CASSFPGDQPQHF
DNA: TGTGCCAGCAGCTTTCCAGGGGATCAGCCCCAGCATTTT

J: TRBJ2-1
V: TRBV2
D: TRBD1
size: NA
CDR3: CASSTQGDTYNEQFF
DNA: TGTGCCAGCAGTACTCAGGGGGACACCTACAATGAGCAGTTCTTC

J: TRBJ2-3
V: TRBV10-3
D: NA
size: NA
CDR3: CAISGTFTDTQYF
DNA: TGTGCCATCAGTGGGACTTTCACAGATACGCAGTATTTT

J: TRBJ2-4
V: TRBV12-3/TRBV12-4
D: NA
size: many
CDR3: CASSSLGDRGIQYF
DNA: TGTGCCAGCAGTTCTTTGGGCGATCGAGGCATTCAGTACTTC

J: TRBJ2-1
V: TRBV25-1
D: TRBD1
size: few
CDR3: CASSTAPGQGARNEQFF
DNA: TGTGCCAGCAGTACCGCACCGGGACAGGGGGCTCGGAATGAGCAGTTCTTC

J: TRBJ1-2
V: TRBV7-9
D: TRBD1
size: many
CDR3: CASSPRTGGYGYTF
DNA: TGTGCCAGCAGCCCACGGACAGGGGGCTATGGCTACACCTTC

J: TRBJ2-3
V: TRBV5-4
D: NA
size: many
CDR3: CASSLEVLSDTQYF
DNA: TGTGCCAGCAGCTTGGAGGTGCTGTCAGATACGCAGTATTTT

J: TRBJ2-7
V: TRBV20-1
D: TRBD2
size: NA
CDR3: CSARWWEGPSYEQYF
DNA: TGCAGTGCTAGATGGTGGGAGGGCCCTTCCTACGAGCAGTACTTC

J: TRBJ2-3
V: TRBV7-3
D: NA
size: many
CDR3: CASRDGADTQYF
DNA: TGTGCCAGCAGAGACGGAGCAGATACGCAGTATTTT

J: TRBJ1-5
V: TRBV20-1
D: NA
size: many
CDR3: CSAREVGMDQPQHF
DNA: TGCAGTGCTAGAGAGGTGGGGATGGATCAGCCCCAGCATTTT

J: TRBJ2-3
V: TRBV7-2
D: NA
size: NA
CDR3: CASSPVLTDTQYF
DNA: TGTGCCAGCAGCCCCGTACTCACAGATACGCAGTATTTT

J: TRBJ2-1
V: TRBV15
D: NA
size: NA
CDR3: CATSRRTGHEQFF
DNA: TGTGCCACCAGCAGACGTACGGGTCATGAGCAGTTCTTC

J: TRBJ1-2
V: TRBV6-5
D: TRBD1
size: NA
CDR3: CASSPRQGPLVSYGYTF
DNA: TGTGCCAGCAGTCCCCGACAGGGCCCGCTAGTTAGCTATGGCTACACCTTC

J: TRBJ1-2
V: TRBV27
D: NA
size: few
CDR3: CASSEQGPANYGYTF
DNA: TGTGCCAGCAGTGAACAGGGTCCTGCCAACTATGGCTACACCTTC

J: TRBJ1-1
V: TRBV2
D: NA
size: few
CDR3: CASRPPGGRAFF
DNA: TGTGCCAGCAGACCCCCTGGGGGTAGGGCTTTCTTT

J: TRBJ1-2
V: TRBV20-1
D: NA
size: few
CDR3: CSARDRNGIGYTF
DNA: TGCAGTGCTAGAGATCGCAATGGGATTGGCTACACCTTC

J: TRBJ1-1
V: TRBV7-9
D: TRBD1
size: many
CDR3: CASSWGTDTEAFF
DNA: TGTGCCAGCAGCTGGGGGACAGACACTGAAGCTTTCTTT

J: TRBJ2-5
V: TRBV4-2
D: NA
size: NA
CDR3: CASSLNTGKETQYF
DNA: TGTGCCAGCAGCCTAAATACAGGAAAAGAGACCCAGTACTTC

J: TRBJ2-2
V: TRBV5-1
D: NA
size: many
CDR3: CASSLGNLGDTGELFF
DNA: TGCGCCAGCAGCTTAGGAAACCTGGGGGACACCGGGGAGCTGTTTTTT

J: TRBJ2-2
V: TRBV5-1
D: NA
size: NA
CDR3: CASSLASGGELFF
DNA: TGCGCCAGCAGCTTAGCATCTGGCGGGGAGCTGTTTTTT

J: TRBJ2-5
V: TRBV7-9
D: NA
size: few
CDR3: CASSLESAAQYF
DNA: TGTGCCAGCAGCTTAGAGTCCGCGGCCCAGTACTTC

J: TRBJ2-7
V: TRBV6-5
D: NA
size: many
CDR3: CASSNVQGLYEQYF
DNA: TGTGCCAGCAGTAACGTGCAGGGCCTCTACGAGCAGTACTTC

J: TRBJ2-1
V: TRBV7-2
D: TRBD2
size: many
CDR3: CASSFSGGPANEQFF
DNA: TGTGCCAGCAGCTTTAGCGGGGGCCCCGCGAATGAGCAGTTCTTC

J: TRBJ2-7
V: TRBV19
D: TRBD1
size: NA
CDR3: CASSIRQGYEQYF
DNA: TGTGCCAGTAGTATCCGACAGGGCTACGAGCAGTACTTC

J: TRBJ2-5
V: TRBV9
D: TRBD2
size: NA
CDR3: CASSAKAGGQETQYF
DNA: TGTGCCAGCAGCGCAAAAGCGGGGGGACAAGAGACCCAGTACTTC

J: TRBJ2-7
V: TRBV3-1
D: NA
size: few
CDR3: CASSQAPQGVEQYF
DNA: TGTGCCAGCAGCCAAGCCCCGCAGGGAGTTGAGCAGTACTTC

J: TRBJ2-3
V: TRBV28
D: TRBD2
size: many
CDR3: CASRRGVSTDTQYF
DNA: TGTGCCAGCAGACGGGGGGTTAGCACAGATACGCAGTATTTT

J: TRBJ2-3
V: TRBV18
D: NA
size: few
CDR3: CASSPLRDASVDTQYF
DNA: TGTGCCAGCTCACCACTCCGGGACGCTAGCGTAGATACGCAGTATTTT

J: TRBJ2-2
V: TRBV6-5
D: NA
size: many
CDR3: CASSYRTTVTGELFF
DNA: TGTGCCAGCAGTTACCGAACGACCGTCACCGGGGAGCTGTTTTTT